The 24 T cell receptor beta chains below all came from one sample that was sequenced in a study of T cell repertoires in cytomegalovirus infection. TCRdb passed the reads through MiXCR, listing each CDR3 protein once. The sample lists about 740,000 distinct CDR3 sequences, approximately 34% seen once, with 2.5% to 3.5% in the top ten. What was sequenced was PBMCs. The receptor set was obtained from a human donor in good health (CMV status not recorded). Some clones in this sample may be carry-over from other donors' samples.

This clonotype was counted a few times. The chain joins TRBV7-9 to TRBJ2-7; D gene uncertain. Deletions cut 4 bases from V and 3 bases from J, with 19 bases between. The CDR3 is 16 residues long. The germline V gene encodes CDR1 SEHNR and CDR2 FQNEAQ (reference sequence). The CDR3 bases are TGTGCCAGCAGCTATACATCCGGCAGAATGTACTACGAGCAGTACTTC. Translated, it gives CASSYTSGRMYYEQYF.

The gene calls are TRBV7-8 and TRBJ2-1; 9 bases fit TRBD1. The CDR3 is 15 residues long. Per germline, CDR1 SGHVS and CDR2 FQNEAQ. Germline trimming cut 4 bases from V and 7 bases from J; bases unmatched to any gene: 8. The CDR3 loop reads CASSSGTGNWNEQFF. For the CDR3, the DNA is TGTGCCAGCAGCTCCGGGACAGGGAATTGGAATGAGCAGTTCTTC.

This chain connects TRBV19 to TRBJ1-4; no clear D gene. Trimming removed 6 bases at V and 5 bases at J, with 19 bases between. This CDR3 spans 16 amino acids. Per the germline V gene, CDR1 is LNHDA and CDR2 is SQIVND (reference sequence). CDR3 coding DNA: TGTGCCAGTAGGGTAGTCTCGGACCTGGGGAATGAAAAACTGTTTTTT. It is translated as CASRVVSDLGNEKLFF.

The chain recombines TRBV20-1 with TRBJ1-1, with D unresolved. The CDR3 spans 13 residues. The germline V gene has CDR1 DFQATT and CDR2 SNEGSKA (reference sequence). The germline V and J ends were trimmed by 6 bases and 1 base, with 12 bases remaining between them. CDR3 bases: TGCAGTGCCTCGCCCCCCGGGAACACTGAAGCTTTCTTT. It specifies CSASPPGNTEAFF.

V and J are TRBV6-6 and TRBJ1-1; D perhaps matches TRBD1 (6 bases). Per the germline V gene, CDR1 is MNHNY and CDR2 is SVGAGI (reference sequence). The V gene lost 5 bases and the J gene lost 8 bases, with 9 bases spanning the gap. This CDR3 has 11 amino acids. The DNA of the CDR3 is TGTGCCAGCAGTATGACAGGCGAAGCTTTCTTT. Residues: CASSMTGEAFF.

This clonotype appeared a few times. The chain couples TRBV7-9 to TRBJ2-5; TRBD1 is a possible D gene (6 bases). Germline CDR1 is SEHNR and CDR2 is FQNEAQ (reference sequence). V was trimmed by 0 bases and J by 4 bases, leaving 12 bases between them. This CDR3 is 15 amino acids long. The CDR3 DNA sequence: TGTGCCAGCAGCTTAGCCGGCAGGGGCGGAGAGACCCAGTACTTC. Its protein is CASSLAGRGGETQYF.

The gene calls are TRBV12-3 or TRBV12-4 and TRBJ1-2, with 8 bases lining up with TRBD1. The CDR3 loop spans 16 amino acids. V trimming: 5 bases; J trimming: 8 bases; junction bases outside the gene matches: 16. CDR3 loop: CASSPQGAISSRGYTF. CDR3 coding DNA: TGTGCCAGCAGTCCTCAGGGGGCGATATCGTCGCGCGGCTACACCTTC.

This chain joins TRBV7-8 and TRBJ2-7; 8 nucleotides agree with TRBD2. The CDR3 covers 14 residues. Germline assignment: CDR1 SGHVS and CDR2 FQNEAQ. V dropped 8 bases and J dropped 2; count of bases not matched to a gene: 8. CDR3 DNA: TGTGCCAGCTCATTCGGGAGGGGAACCTACGAGCAGTACTTC. It encodes CASSFGRGTYEQYF.

The rearrangement uses TRBV5-1 and TRBJ1-1; the D is unclear. Trimming left V 0 bases short and J 7 bases short, with 10 bases between. This CDR3 spans 13 amino acids. Germline V CDR1 and CDR2: SGHRS, YFSETQ. The CDR3 loop is CASSLAKNDEAFF. The DNA for the CDR3 is TGCGCCAGCAGCTTGGCTAAGAATGATGAAGCTTTCTTT.

This clonotype was counted between two and nine times. V gene TRBV20-1 combines with J gene TRBJ2-1, with 8 positions matching TRBD2. CDR1 is DFQATT and CDR2 is SNEGSKA in the germline V gene (reference sequence). CDR3 size: 14 residues. After removal of 7 bases from V and 4 bases from J, the junction contained 9 bases not matched to a gene. The CDR3 DNA follows: TGCAGTGTCGCGGGGCTAGCGGGTTACAATGAGCAGTTCTTC. Translated: CSVAGLAGYNEQFF.

This clonotype has at least ten counts. The CDR3 sequence is CASSRNAGGRITGELFF. DNA of the CDR3: TGTGCCAGCAGCCGCAACGCGGGGGGACGGATTACCGGGGAGCTGTTTTTT. The chain joins TRBV7-2 to TRBJ2-2; the match to TRBD2 covers 8 bases. CDR3 length: 17 residues. Per germline, CDR1 SGHTA and CDR2 FQGNSA. Trimming at V came to 5 bases and at J to 5 bases, leaving 13 bases not matched to a gene. The variable domain in full, completed from reference TRBV7-2 and TRBJ2-2, reads GAGVSQSPSNKVTEKGKDVELRCDPISGHTALYWYRQSLGQGLEFLIYFQGNSAPDKSGLPSDRFSAERTGGSVSTLTIQRTQQEDSAVYLCASSRNAGGRITGELFFGEGSRLTVL.

This clonotype was found a few times. The chain couples TRBV12-3 or TRBV12-4 to TRBJ1-2; no reliable D call. This CDR3 has 13 residues. V was clipped by 5 bases and J by 0 bases, with 7 bases between them. CDR3 sequence reads: CASSVTANYGYTF. The CDR3 DNA reads as TGTGCCAGCAGTGTGACGGCTAACTATGGCTACACCTTC.

With respect to this clonotype: Here the CDR3 omits its conserved ending phenylalanine or tryptophan, so a read error is the likely source. Because the CDR3's place on the DNA is in doubt, the DNA is left out and the CDR3 is given as listed by TCRdb. The gene calls are TRBV7-2 and TRBJ1-4; the DNA was not used to check the table's D call, TRBD1. The CDR3 is 13 amino acids long, termini counted. Germline-derived CDR1 and CDR2 are SGHTA and FQGNSA. The chain's CDR3 is CASSPGTGRKMFC.

The rearrangement uses TRBV28 and TRBJ1-2; TRBD1 aligns across 7 bases. With 3 bases clipped from V and 2 bases from J, the junction kept 6 bases outside the gene matches. In germline, CDR1 is MDHEN, CDR2 SYDVKM. CDR3 size: 15 residues. This chain's CDR3 is CASSFPGQLNYGYTF. The CDR3 nucleotides read TGTGCCAGCAGTTTCCCGGGACAGCTGAACTATGGCTACACCTTC.

This clonotype has a single count. The gene calls are TRBV10-3 and TRBJ2-5, with 8 bases fitting TRBD2. The CDR3 is 15 amino acids. V shed 11 bases and J 2 bases; nucleotides not matched to a gene: 13. CDR1 is ENHRY and CDR2 is SYGVKD in the germline V gene. The DNA of the CDR3 is TGTGCCTCAGGACCAACTAGCGGACCACAAGAGACCCAGTACTTC. Its protein product is CASGPTSGPQETQYF.

The CDR3 region has the DNA TGTGCCAGTAGTATCTCAGGGGACGGTAATTCACCCCTCCACTTT. Its protein is CASSISGDGNSPLHF. The V gene is TRBV19, the J gene TRBJ1-6; maybe TRBD1 (6 bases). The V end was cut by 3 bases, the J end by 6 bases, with 12 bases between. Per the germline V gene, CDR1 is LNHDA and CDR2 is SQIVND (reference sequence). The CDR3 is made up of 15 amino acids. Variable domain in full (rest from reference TRBV19 and TRBJ1-6): DGGITQSPKYLFRKEGQNVTLSCEQNLNHDAMYWYRQDPGQGLRLIYYSQIVNDFQKGDIAEGYSVSREKKESFPLTVTSAQKNPTAFYLCASSISGDGNSPLHFGNGTRLTVT.

The table lists this clonotype with a few counts. This chain uses TRBV5-1 with TRBJ2-1; D may match TRBD1 or TRBD2 (5 bases each). Germline V gene data show CDR1 as SGHRS and CDR2 as YFSETQ. The CDR3 is 16 residues long. Deletions cut 5 bases from V and 0 bases from J, with 15 bases between. Here the CDR3 DNA reads TGCGCCAGCAGAGCCCGTGAGGGGAGCTCCTACAATGAGCAGTTCTTC. It is translated as CASRAREGSSYNEQFF.

This clonotype showed up just a few times. The rearrangement joins TRBV4-1 to TRBJ1-2; weak D call: TRBD1 (6 bases). The CDR3 sequence is 13 residues long. With 3 bases removed from V and 5 bases from J, the gap between germline ends came to 10 bases. Per germline, CDR1 MGHRA and CDR2 YSYEKL. The CDR3 DNA reads as TGCGCCAGCAGCCAGACGGACAGTTATGGCTACACCTTC. Translation gives CASSQTDSYGYTF.

This clonotype showed up just a few times. This rearrangement joins TRBV28 to TRBJ1-1; 11 bases are shared with TRBD1. The V and J ends lost 3 bases and 1 base, in that order; junction bases with no gene match: 7. Germline lookup yields CDR1 MDHEN and CDR2 SYDVKM. CDR3 length equals 17 residues. The CDR3 sequence is CASSLPGTGGPNTEAFF. Here the CDR3 DNA reads TGTGCCAGCAGTTTGCCCGGGACAGGGGGTCCGAACACTGAAGCTTTCTTT.

This rearrangement joins TRBV7-6 to TRBJ2-7; no reliable D call. V was clipped by 5 bases and J by 0 bases, with 14 bases between them. This CDR3 region has 15 residues. Germline loops: CDR1 SGHVS, CDR2 FNYEAQ. The CDR3 protein is CASSSTQRSSYEQYF. The DNA of the CDR3 is TGTGCCAGCAGCAGCACCCAAAGAAGCTCCTACGAGCAGTACTTC. The full variable domain, completed using reference TRBV7-6 and TRBJ2-7, is GAGVSQSPRYKVTKRGQDVALRCDPISGHVSLYWYRQALGQGPEFLTYFNYEAQQDKSGLPNDRFSAERPEGSISTLTIQRTEQRDSAMYRCASSSTQRSSYEQYFGPGTRLTVT.

This clonotype was seen only a few times. The rearrangement joins TRBV28 to TRBJ1-1; D is uncertain. The CDR3 runs 14 residues. V dropped 8 bases and J dropped 1 base, with 14 bases sitting between them. The V gene's germline CDR1 is MDHEN and CDR2 SYDVKM. DNA of the CDR3: TGTGCCAGCGCGCTAATACACCCGAACACTGAAGCTTTCTTT. Residues: CASALIHPNTEAFF.

This clonotype has a handful of counts. The V and J genes are TRBV7-9 and TRBJ2-7, with D perhaps matching TRBD2 (6 bases). CDR3 length: 15 amino acids. Trimming left V 1 base short and J 6 bases short, with 16 bases between. CDR1 is SEHNR, CDR2 FQNEAQ, per germline (reference sequence). CDR3 sequence reads: CASSLEGRPDVEQYF. In DNA, the CDR3 is TGTGCCAGCAGCTTAGAGGGGAGGCCCGACGTCGAGCAGTACTTC.

This clonotype was found many times. The V call is TRBV7-2, the J call TRBJ2-5; the match to TRBD2 covers 7 bases. The CDR3 consists of 17 residues. Germline loops: CDR1 SGHTA, CDR2 FQGNSA. V lost 4 bases, J lost 2 bases, and 13 bases stayed unmatched. CDR3: CASSSGRAGPPQETQYF. The CDR3 coding sequence is TGTGCCAGCAGCTCCGGAAGAGCGGGGCCCCCTCAAGAGACCCAGTACTTC. The full variable domain, completed using reference TRBV7-2 and TRBJ2-5, is GAGVSQSPSNKVTEKGKDVELRCDPISGHTALYWYRQSLGQGLEFLIYFQGNSAPDKSGLPSDRFSAERTGGSVSTLTIQRTQQEDSAVYLCASSSGRAGPPQETQYFGPGTRLLVL.

The chain carries TRBV28 and TRBJ1-2; no firm D call. The germline V gene encodes CDR1 MDHEN and CDR2 SYDVKM. The CDR3 loop spans 14 amino acids. The V end lost 5 bases, the J end lost 5 bases, and 15 bases lay between the germline ends. CDR3 sequence (DNA): TGTGCCAGCAGTACCGGGCCTGAGAGGTATGGCTACACCTTC. It translates to CASSTGPERYGYTF.